Listed below are T cell receptor beta chains from one sample, sequenced in a study of OX40 agonist ivuxolimab in advanced cancers. Using immunoSEQ multiplex PCR, the repertoire was profiled, and TCRdb retains in-frame clones only, with some absent. The sample gives about 89,000 clones, about 88% of which show up once; 0.25% to 0.3% is in the top ten. The sequencing here drew on CD4+ or CD8+ T cells sorted from blood, taken in a trial of the OX40 agonist ivuxolimab. These receptors were taken from an adult with an advanced solid tumor such as melanoma, head and neck, liver or kidney cancer. Both conserved end residues are part of each CDR3. D genes are given only for firm matches. Only some rows state a clone size, as once, few, many or a class for expanded clones.

D gene	J gene	V gene	clone size	CDR3 DNA	CDR3 protein
NA	TRBJ2-5	TRBV11-3	NA	TGTGCCAGCAGCTTGACTAACCAAGAGACCCAGTACTTC	CASSLTNQETQYF
NA	TRBJ2-5	TRBV18	NA	TGTGCCAGCTCACCAGAGTCTCCCCCAGGGACCCAGTACTTC	CASSPESPPGTQYF
NA	TRBJ1-2	TRBV6-4	NA	TGTGCCAGTAAGGACCTCTCGGGGGGCTACACCTTC	CASKDLSGGYTF
NA	TRBJ1-6	TRBV19	few	TGTGCCAGTAGTATAGTAGGGGATGATTCACCCCTCCACTTT	CASSIVGDDSPLHF
NA	TRBJ1-2	TRBV7-8	NA	TGTGCCAGCAGCTCACGGGACACCAGCTATGGCTACACCTTC	CASSSRDTSYGYTF
NA	TRBJ1-2	TRBV25-1	once	TGTGCCAGCAGTGCCCAAATGGCAGGACCAAACTATGGCTACACCTTC	CASSAQMAGPNYGYTF
TRBD2	TRBJ2-3	TRBV9	NA	TGTGCCAGCAGCGTAGTGGCTAGCGGGGACCTCACAGATACGCAGTATTTT	CASSVVASGDLTDTQYF
TRBD1	TRBJ1-4	TRBV19	NA	TGTGCCAGTAACGGCAGGGGGGGTGAAAAACTGTTTTTT	CASNGRGGEKLFF
NA	TRBJ1-4	TRBV9	NA	TGTGCCAGCAGCGTAGGGGGACAAACTAATGAAAAACTGTTTTTT	CASSVGGQTNEKLFF
TRBD1	TRBJ1-1	TRBV2	NA	TGTGCCAGCAGGGCCAGAGGGGGCAGAACTGAAGCTTTCTTT	CASRARGGRTEAFF
NA	TRBJ1-1	TRBV6-1	once	TGTGCCAGCAGAGCACGGGATGAAGCTTTCTTT	CASRARDEAFF
TRBD2	TRBJ2-3	TRBV5-1	NA	TGCGCCAGCAGCTTGGGGGTAGCGGGGGCCACAGATACGCAGTATTTT	CASSLGVAGATDTQYF
TRBD1	TRBJ2-7	TRBV5-1	NA	TGCGCCAGCAGGGGACAGGGAACGAAATACGAGCAGTACTTC	CASRGQGTKYEQYF
TRBD2	TRBJ2-3	TRBV5-1	NA	TGCGCCAGCAGCTTAAGCGGGGGGATGGATACGCAGTATTTT	CASSLSGGMDTQYF
TRBD2	TRBJ2-5	TRBV10-1	NA	TGCGCCAGCAGTGAGAGGATCGGGACTAGCCCCTTGAGGACCCAGTACTTC	CASSERIGTSPLRTQYF
TRBD1	TRBJ1-1	TRBV7-3	NA	TGTGCCAGCAGCTTAACGCCGGGACAGAGGAACACTGAAGCTTTCTTT	CASSLTPGQRNTEAFF
TRBD2	TRBJ2-4	TRBV5-4	NA	TGTGCCAGCAGCCCAGGGACTAGCGGACACCTTAAGATAGCCAAAAACATTCAGTACTTC	CASSPGTSGHLKIAKNIQYF
NA	TRBJ2-7	TRBV5-4	NA	TGTGCCAGCAGCCGACCGGGACGGGGGGCTTACGAGCAGTACTTC	CASSRPGRGAYEQYF
NA	TRBJ1-2	TRBV6-5	NA	TGTGCCAGCAGCCATAGGGGGGCGTATGGCTACACCTTC	CASSHRGAYGYTF
NA	TRBJ2-3	TRBV9	NA	TGTGCCAGCAGCGTTTCCACAGATACGCAGTATTTT	CASSVSTDTQYF